This T cell receptor beta chain was sequenced during a study of early stage breast cancer tumors. Produced via immunoSEQ multiplex PCR; TCRdb's table is partial and in-frame only. The table records tens of thousands of clones, roughly four fifths of them present only once. The CDR3 has 16 residues. The germline V gene has CDR1 SEHNR and CDR2 FQNEAQ (reference sequence). V dropped 6 bases and J dropped 7; count of bases not matched to a gene: 10. The sample comprised breast tumor tissue. The rearrangement uses TRBV7-9 and TRBJ2-1; 12 bases are shared with TRBD2. The TCR originated in a person aged 30 to 40 with breast cancer. CDR3 region: CASRETSGSLGNEQFF. The DNA of the CDR3 is TGTGCCAGCAGGGAGACTAGCGGGAGTTTGGGGAATGAGCAGTTCTTC.